The rows below give T cell receptor beta chains drawn from one sample of a study of OX40 agonist ivuxolimab in advanced cancers. Sequenced by immunoSEQ multiplex PCR; TCRdb stores in-frame clones only, minus some. The data contain more than 55,000 clones, 86% of them seen just once; the ten biggest clones take up over 1%. Source: CD4+ or CD8+ T cells sorted from blood, taken in a trial of the OX40 agonist ivuxolimab. The receptors originated from an adult with an advanced solid tumor such as melanoma, head and neck, liver or kidney cancer. CDR3s include the opening cysteine and the closing phenylalanine or tryptophan. Each record gives: J gene, clone size, CDR3 length, D gene, V gene, CDR3 protein, CDR3 DNA. D genes are given only for firm matches. Size is stated for part of the rows, as once, few or many counts, or as a class when the clone is expanded.

j_gene: TRBJ1-2; abundance: once; len: 13; d_gene: .; v_gene: TRBV6-1; CDR3aa: CASSFHPDYGYTF; CDR3nt: TGTGCCAGCAGTTTTCACCCGGACTATGGCTACACCTTC
j_gene: TRBJ2-7; abundance: .; len: 14; d_gene: .; v_gene: TRBV9; CDR3aa: CASSVDGTSYEQYF; CDR3nt: TGTGCCAGCAGCGTAGACGGCACCAGCTACGAGCAGTACTTC
j_gene: TRBJ2-2; abundance: .; len: 15; d_gene: TRBD2; v_gene: TRBV6-1; CDR3aa: CTSLPGLANTGELFF; CDR3nt: TGTACCAGCCTCCCGGGACTAGCGAACACCGGGGAGCTGTTTTTT
j_gene: TRBJ2-1; abundance: .; len: 15; d_gene: TRBD2; v_gene: TRBV11-1; CDR3aa: CASSLGSGRYNEQFF; CDR3nt: TGTGCCAGCAGCTTGGGGAGCGGGAGGTACAATGAGCAGTTCTTC
j_gene: TRBJ1-1; abundance: .; len: 14; d_gene: .; v_gene: TRBV28; CDR3aa: CASLQRAGNTEAFF; CDR3nt: TGTGCCAGCCTTCAGCGGGCAGGGAACACTGAAGCTTTCTTT
j_gene: TRBJ2-5; abundance: once; len: 16; d_gene: TRBD1; v_gene: TRBV6-1; CDR3aa: CASSDTGTGTQETQYF; CDR3nt: TGTGCCAGCAGTGACACCGGGACAGGGACACAAGAGACCCAGTACTTC
j_gene: TRBJ2-5; abundance: .; len: 18; d_gene: .; v_gene: TRBV4-1; CDR3aa: CASSPQGAAGGPHETQYF; CDR3nt: TGCGCCAGCAGCCCACAGGGGGCAGCGGGAGGGCCGCATGAGACCCAGTACTTC
j_gene: TRBJ2-2; abundance: .; len: 15; d_gene: TRBD2; v_gene: TRBV19; CDR3aa: CASLPAGANTGELFF; CDR3nt: TGTGCCAGCCTGCCAGCGGGAGCGAACACCGGGGAGCTGTTTTTT
j_gene: TRBJ1-4; abundance: once; len: 12; d_gene: .; v_gene: TRBV2; CDR3aa: CASRPRQGKLFF; CDR3nt: TGTGCCAGCAGGCCTAGGCAGGGAAAACTGTTTTTT
j_gene: TRBJ2-3; abundance: .; len: 16; d_gene: TRBD2; v_gene: TRBV7-3; CDR3aa: CASSKRLAGESDTQYF; CDR3nt: TGTGCCAGCAGCAAACGACTAGCGGGAGAATCAGATACGCAGTATTTT
j_gene: TRBJ2-3; abundance: .; len: 13; d_gene: .; v_gene: TRBV15; CDR3aa: CATSRDSQDTQYF; CDR3nt: TGTGCCACCAGCAGAGATTCTCAAGATACGCAGTATTTT
j_gene: TRBJ2-6; abundance: .; len: 15; d_gene: .; v_gene: TRBV9; CDR3aa: CASSIQDSGANVLTF; CDR3nt: TGTGCCAGCAGCATTCAGGACTCTGGGGCCAACGTCCTGACTTTC
j_gene: TRBJ1-2; abundance: few; len: 13; d_gene: .; v_gene: TRBV6-1; CDR3aa: CASSPSGDYGYTF; CDR3nt: TGTGCCAGCAGCCCCTCCGGGGACTATGGCTACACCTTC
j_gene: TRBJ2-7; abundance: .; len: 16; d_gene: TRBD2; v_gene: TRBV6-5; CDR3aa: CASSYSSASGIDEQYF; CDR3nt: TGTGCCAGCAGTTACTCGAGCGCTAGCGGGATCGACGAGCAGTACTTC
j_gene: TRBJ1-4; abundance: .; len: 15; d_gene: TRBD1; v_gene: TRBV2; CDR3aa: CASSGRGQPNEKLFF; CDR3nt: TGTGCCAGCAGTGGTAGGGGACAGCCTAATGAAAAACTGTTTTTT
j_gene: TRBJ1-1; abundance: once; len: 15; d_gene: .; v_gene: TRBV6-5; CDR3aa: CASSSSGAVNTEAFF; CDR3nt: TGTGCCAGCAGTTCTTCAGGGGCGGTGAACACTGAAGCTTTCTTT
j_gene: TRBJ2-1; abundance: .; len: 13; d_gene: .; v_gene: TRBV2; CDR3aa: CASSERRDNEQFF; CDR3nt: TGTGCCAGCAGTGAACGGCGGGACAATGAGCAGTTCTTC
j_gene: TRBJ2-3; abundance: once; len: 12; d_gene: .; v_gene: TRBV5-6; CDR3aa: CASSLVTDTQYF; CDR3nt: TGTGCCAGCAGCTTGGTAACAGATACGCAGTATTTT
j_gene: TRBJ1-2; abundance: .; len: 15; d_gene: .; v_gene: TRBV6-1; CDR3aa: CASSTNWDTTYGYTF; CDR3nt: TGTGCCAGCAGTACAAACTGGGACACCACCTATGGCTACACCTTC
j_gene: TRBJ2-3; abundance: .; len: 18; d_gene: .; v_gene: TRBV10-1; CDR3aa: CASSESKLPGGGTDTQYF; CDR3nt: TGCGCCAGCAGTGAGTCGAAGTTACCAGGCGGTGGGACAGATACGCAGTATTTT
j_gene: TRBJ2-3; abundance: .; len: 16; d_gene: TRBD2; v_gene: TRBV4-1; CDR3aa: CASSPGLAGGTDTQYF; CDR3nt: TGCGCCAGCAGCCCGGGACTAGCGGGGGGCACAGATACGCAGTATTTT
j_gene: TRBJ2-3; abundance: .; len: 14; d_gene: .; v_gene: TRBV18; CDR3aa: CASSPEFLTDTQYF; CDR3nt: TGTGCCAGCTCACCGGAGTTTCTCACAGATACGCAGTATTTT
j_gene: TRBJ2-1; abundance: .; len: 16; d_gene: TRBD2; v_gene: TRBV27; CDR3aa: CASSALAGVTYNEQFF; CDR3nt: TGTGCCAGCAGTGCACTAGCGGGAGTTACCTACAATGAGCAGTTCTTC
j_gene: TRBJ2-7; abundance: .; len: 16; d_gene: .; v_gene: TRBV11-2; CDR3aa: CASSFTGTTSSYEQYF; CDR3nt: TGTGCCAGCAGCTTCACCGGGACAACGAGCTCCTACGAGCAGTACTTC
j_gene: TRBJ2-7; abundance: .; len: 12; d_gene: .; v_gene: TRBV6-1; CDR3aa: CASILGYGEQYF; CDR3nt: TGTGCCAGCATTCTGGGTTATGGCGAGCAGTACTTC
j_gene: TRBJ2-5; abundance: .; len: 13; d_gene: TRBD1; v_gene: TRBV11-2; CDR3aa: CASSLQGAETQYF; CDR3nt: TGTGCCAGCAGCCTGCAGGGGGCGGAGACCCAGTACTTC
j_gene: TRBJ1-1; abundance: once; len: 13; d_gene: .; v_gene: TRBV6-6; CDR3aa: CASSPAGSTEAFF; CDR3nt: TGTGCCAGCAGCCCGGCGGGGAGCACTGAAGCTTTCTTT
j_gene: TRBJ2-7; abundance: .; len: 14; d_gene: .; v_gene: TRBV11-2; CDR3aa: CASSFQLSYNEQYF; CDR3nt: TGTGCCAGCAGCTTCCAATTATCGTACAACGAGCAGTACTTC
j_gene: TRBJ2-1; abundance: few; len: 12; d_gene: TRBD2; v_gene: TRBV2; CDR3aa: CASGRDYNEQFF; CDR3nt: TGTGCCAGCGGGAGGGACTACAATGAGCAGTTCTTC
j_gene: TRBJ2-5; abundance: .; len: 17; d_gene: .; v_gene: TRBV14; CDR3aa: CASSQGIVAGGQETQYF; CDR3nt: TGTGCCAGCAGCCAAGGAATAGTAGCCGGAGGCCAAGAGACCCAGTACTTC
j_gene: TRBJ2-7; abundance: .; len: 15; d_gene: .; v_gene: TRBV4-2; CDR3aa: CASSPRLGHAYEQYF; CDR3nt: TGTGCCAGCAGCCCCAGACTCGGACATGCCTACGAGCAGTACTTC
j_gene: TRBJ2-5; abundance: .; len: 16; d_gene: TRBD1; v_gene: TRBV7-6; CDR3aa: CASSYGTGAIQETQYF; CDR3nt: TGTGCCAGCAGCTACGGGACAGGGGCCATCCAAGAGACCCAGTACTTC
j_gene: TRBJ2-7; abundance: .; len: 14; d_gene: TRBD2; v_gene: TRBV27; CDR3aa: CASRGGLAAYEQYF; CDR3nt: TGTGCCAGCCGCGGGGGACTAGCGGCCTACGAGCAGTACTTC
j_gene: TRBJ1-1; abundance: .; len: 17; d_gene: TRBD1; v_gene: TRBV27; CDR3aa: CASSLFTGTGMNTEAFF; CDR3nt: TGTGCCAGCAGTTTATTTACCGGGACAGGGATGAACACTGAAGCTTTCTTT
j_gene: TRBJ1-4; abundance: once; len: 14; d_gene: .; v_gene: TRBV21-1; CDR3aa: CASSHAGSREKLFF; CDR3nt: TGTGCCAGCAGTCACGCAGGGAGTAGGGAAAAACTGTTTTTT
j_gene: TRBJ1-1; abundance: few; len: 12; d_gene: .; v_gene: TRBV6-1; CDR3aa: CASSTGFTEAFF; CDR3nt: TGTGCCAGCAGTACAGGGTTCACTGAAGCTTTCTTT
j_gene: TRBJ2-1; abundance: .; len: 14; d_gene: TRBD1; v_gene: TRBV29-1; CDR3aa: CSVDRGNSYNEQFF; CDR3nt: TGCAGCGTGGACAGGGGGAACTCCTACAATGAGCAGTTCTTC
j_gene: TRBJ1-1; abundance: .; len: 14; d_gene: .; v_gene: TRBV7-2; CDR3aa: CASSRGGLNTEAFF; CDR3nt: TGTGCCAGCAGCCGAGGGGGGTTGAACACTGAAGCTTTCTTT
j_gene: TRBJ1-2; abundance: few; len: 16; d_gene: .; v_gene: TRBV28; CDR3aa: CASSYVPPQGNYGYTF; CDR3nt: TGTGCCAGCAGTTACGTCCCGCCCCAGGGTAACTATGGCTACACCTTC
j_gene: TRBJ2-2; abundance: once; len: 15; d_gene: .; v_gene: TRBV7-6; CDR3aa: CASSYGTGNAGELFF; CDR3nt: TGTGCCAGCAGCTACGGGACCGGGAACGCCGGGGAGCTGTTTTTT
j_gene: TRBJ2-3; abundance: .; len: 12; d_gene: .; v_gene: TRBV30; CDR3aa: CAWGHRADTQYF; CDR3nt: TGTGCCTGGGGACACAGGGCTGATACGCAGTATTTT
j_gene: TRBJ2-2; abundance: .; len: 14; d_gene: .; v_gene: TRBV6-5; CDR3aa: CASRLAGDTGELFF; CDR3nt: TGTGCCAGCAGGCTCGCTGGAGACACCGGGGAGCTGTTTTTT
j_gene: TRBJ1-2; abundance: .; len: 13; d_gene: .; v_gene: TRBV11-1; CDR3aa: CASSIGQMDGYTF; CDR3nt: TGTGCCAGCAGCATCGGACAGATGGATGGCTACACCTTC
j_gene: TRBJ2-1; abundance: .; len: 15; d_gene: .; v_gene: TRBV7-2; CDR3aa: CASSLAAVSYNEQFF; CDR3nt: TGTGCCAGCAGCTTAGCAGCGGTCTCCTACAATGAGCAGTTCTTC
j_gene: TRBJ2-3; abundance: .; len: 13; d_gene: .; v_gene: TRBV29-1; CDR3aa: CSGTGASTDTQYF; CDR3nt: TGCAGCGGTACCGGGGCTAGCACAGATACGCAGTATTTT
j_gene: TRBJ1-4; abundance: .; len: 13; d_gene: .; v_gene: TRBV29-1; CDR3aa: CSADTGINEKLFF; CDR3nt: TGCAGCGCCGATACAGGGATTAATGAAAAACTGTTTTTT
j_gene: TRBJ2-2; abundance: once; len: 13; d_gene: .; v_gene: TRBV19; CDR3aa: CASSIGNTGELFF; CDR3nt: TGTGCCAGTAGTATTGGGAACACCGGGGAGCTGTTTTTT
j_gene: TRBJ2-7; abundance: .; len: 13; d_gene: TRBD1; v_gene: TRBV5-1; CDR3aa: CASSDRAPYEQYF; CDR3nt: TGCGCCAGCAGTGACAGGGCCCCTTACGAGCAGTACTTC
j_gene: TRBJ2-5; abundance: few; len: 16; d_gene: .; v_gene: TRBV6-1; CDR3aa: CASSEITGLDRETQYF; CDR3nt: TGTGCCAGCAGTGAAATCACGGGCCTAGATAGGGAGACCCAGTACTTC
j_gene: TRBJ1-1; abundance: few; len: 11; d_gene: .; v_gene: TRBV11-3; CDR3aa: CASSSNTEAFF; CDR3nt: TGTGCCAGCAGCTCGAACACTGAAGCTTTCTTT
j_gene: TRBJ2-3; abundance: .; len: 18; d_gene: TRBD2; v_gene: TRBV7-9; CDR3aa: CASSSRWSGRVRGDTQYF; CDR3nt: TGTGCCAGCAGCTCCCGGTGGAGCGGGAGGGTAAGGGGAGATACGCAGTATTTT
j_gene: TRBJ1-1; abundance: .; len: 14; d_gene: .; v_gene: TRBV5-6; CDR3aa: CASSLGWGPTEAFF; CDR3nt: TGTGCCAGCAGCTTGGGATGGGGGCCTACTGAAGCTTTCTTT